This TCR beta chain emerged from a study of CD8+ T cells in alopecia areata. Study at large: Treated patients swallowed 5 to 10 mg of oral tofacitinib twice daily.

The treatment: oral pan-JAK inhibitor, 5-10 mg twice daily. Sorted out of PBMCs were CD4+ T cells and CD8+ T cells. The CDR3 is made up of 15 amino acids. V was pared by 2 bases and J by 4 bases, with 14 bases between. Germline V lookup: CDR1 SGHRS, CDR2 YFSETQ. This clone was seen only a few times. Its antigen remains unknown. As the sequencing template, cDNA was produced by extracting RNA and reverse transcribing it. Data came from immunoSEQ multiplex PCR; TCRdb stores just in-frame clones and leaves some out. The sample has more than 150,000 clones; approximately 49% are singletons. Findings and caveats of the study: Within the top 100, expanded CD8+ clones significantly decreased with tofacitinib, as did scalp clonality.

This clonotype was obtained from a human donor with alopecia areata. Sample: CD8+ T cells sorted from blood, taken at approximately week 52, from a patient treated with tofacitinib. This chain links TRBV5-1 with TRBJ2-3; D not resolved. DNA of the CDR3: TGCGCCAGCAGCTTCTCTGCTAACCGGGCAGATACGCAGTATTTT. Its protein product is CASSFSANRADTQYF.